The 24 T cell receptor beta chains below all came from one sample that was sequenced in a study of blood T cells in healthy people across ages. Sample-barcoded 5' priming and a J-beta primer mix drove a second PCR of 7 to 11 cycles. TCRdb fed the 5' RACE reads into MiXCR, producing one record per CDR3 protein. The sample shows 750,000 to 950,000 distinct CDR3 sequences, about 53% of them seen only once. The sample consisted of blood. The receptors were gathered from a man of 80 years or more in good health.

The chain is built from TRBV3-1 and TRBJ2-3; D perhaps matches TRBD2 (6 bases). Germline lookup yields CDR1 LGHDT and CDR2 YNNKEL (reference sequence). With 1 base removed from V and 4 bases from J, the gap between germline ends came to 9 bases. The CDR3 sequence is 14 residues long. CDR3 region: CASSQGLGSDTQYF. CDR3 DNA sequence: TGTGCCAGCAGCCAAGGACTAGGTTCAGATACGCAGTATTTT.

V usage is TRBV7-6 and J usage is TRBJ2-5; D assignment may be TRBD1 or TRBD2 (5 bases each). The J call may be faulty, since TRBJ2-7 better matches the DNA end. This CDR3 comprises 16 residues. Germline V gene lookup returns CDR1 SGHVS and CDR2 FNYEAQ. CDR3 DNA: TGTGCCAGCAGCTTAGGAACCGGGGCAGCGGACTACGAGCAGTACTTC. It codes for CASSLGTGAADYEQYF.

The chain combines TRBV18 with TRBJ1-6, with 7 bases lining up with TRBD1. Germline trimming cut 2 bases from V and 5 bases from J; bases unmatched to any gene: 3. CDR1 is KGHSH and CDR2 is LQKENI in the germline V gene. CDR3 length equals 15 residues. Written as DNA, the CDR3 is TGTGCCAGCTCACCAGCGACAGGGAATAATTCACCCCTCCACTTT. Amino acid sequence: CASSPATGNNSPLHF.

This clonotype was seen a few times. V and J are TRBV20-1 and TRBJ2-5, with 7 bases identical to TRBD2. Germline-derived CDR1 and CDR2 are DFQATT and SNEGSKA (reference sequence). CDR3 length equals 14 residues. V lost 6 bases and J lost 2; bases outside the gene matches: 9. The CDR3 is CSAHRGRGQETQYF. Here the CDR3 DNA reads TGCAGTGCCCACCGGGGGAGGGGACAAGAGACCCAGTACTTC.

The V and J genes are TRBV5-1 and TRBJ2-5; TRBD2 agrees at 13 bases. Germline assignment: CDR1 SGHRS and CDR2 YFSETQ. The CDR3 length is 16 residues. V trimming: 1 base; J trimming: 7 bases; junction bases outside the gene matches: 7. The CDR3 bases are TGCGCCAGCAGCTTGACGGGACTAGCGGGGCAACGGACCCAGTACTTC. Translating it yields CASSLTGLAGQRTQYF.

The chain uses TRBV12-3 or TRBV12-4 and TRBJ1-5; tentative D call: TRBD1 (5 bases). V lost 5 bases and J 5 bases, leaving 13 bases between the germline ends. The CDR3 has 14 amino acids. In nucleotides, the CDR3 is TGTGCCAGCAGTACCGGGACGGAGTATCAGCCCCAGCATTTT. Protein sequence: CASSTGTEYQPQHF.

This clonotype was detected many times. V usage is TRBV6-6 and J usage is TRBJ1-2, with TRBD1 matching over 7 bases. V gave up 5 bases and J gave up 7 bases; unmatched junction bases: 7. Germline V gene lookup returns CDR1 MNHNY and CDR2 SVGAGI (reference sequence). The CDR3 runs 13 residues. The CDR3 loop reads CASSGTGVSGYTF. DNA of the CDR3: TGTGCCAGCAGTGGTACAGGGGTATCTGGCTACACCTTC.

The CDR3 is CATSRVGQGGYEQYF. The CDR3 bases are TGTGCCACCAGCAGAGTAGGTCAGGGAGGCTACGAGCAGTACTTC. The rearrangement links TRBV15 to TRBJ2-7, with D perhaps matching TRBD2 (6 bases). V lost 1 base, J lost 3 bases, and 13 bases lay in between. From germline, CDR1 is LNHNV and CDR2 YYDKDF (reference sequence). The CDR3 runs 15 residues. Full variable domain (rest looked up from reference TRBV15 and TRBJ2-7): DAMVIQNPRYQVTQFGKPVTLSCSQTLNHNVMYWYQQKSSQAPKLLFHYYDKDFNNEADTPDNFQSRRPNTSFCFLDIRSPGLGDTAMYLCATSRVGQGGYEQYFGPGTRLTVT.

The CDR3 region is CASSSGLAVADTQYF. CDR3 in DNA: TGTGCCAGCAGCTCGGGACTAGCGGTGGCGGATACGCAGTATTTT. V gene TRBV7-6 combines with J gene TRBJ2-3, with 11 nucleotides matching TRBD2. This CDR3 comprises 15 residues. Germline assignment: CDR1 SGHVS and CDR2 FNYEAQ. V was pared by 4 bases and J by 6 bases, with 6 bases of the junction left unmatched.

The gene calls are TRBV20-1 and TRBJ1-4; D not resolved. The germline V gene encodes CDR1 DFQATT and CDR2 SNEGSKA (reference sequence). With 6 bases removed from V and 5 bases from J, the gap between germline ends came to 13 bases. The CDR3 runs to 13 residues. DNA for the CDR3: TGCAGTGCAAAGCCCGGGCTCAATGAAAAACTGTTTTTT. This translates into CSAKPGLNEKLFF.

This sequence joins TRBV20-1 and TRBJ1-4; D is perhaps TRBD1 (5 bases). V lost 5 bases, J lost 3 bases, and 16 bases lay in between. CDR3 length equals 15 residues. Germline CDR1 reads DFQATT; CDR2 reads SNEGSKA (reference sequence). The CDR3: CSAVPGGSSNEKLFF. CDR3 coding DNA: TGCAGTGCTGTACCCGGGGGGAGTTCTAATGAAAAACTGTTTTTT.

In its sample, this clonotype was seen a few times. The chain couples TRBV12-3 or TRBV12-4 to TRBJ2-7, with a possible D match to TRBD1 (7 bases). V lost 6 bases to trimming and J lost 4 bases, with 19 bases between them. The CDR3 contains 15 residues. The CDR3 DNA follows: TGTGCCAGCAGCCCGCGGGGACAGCGGGCTTACGAGCAGTACTTC. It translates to CASSPRGQRAYEQYF.

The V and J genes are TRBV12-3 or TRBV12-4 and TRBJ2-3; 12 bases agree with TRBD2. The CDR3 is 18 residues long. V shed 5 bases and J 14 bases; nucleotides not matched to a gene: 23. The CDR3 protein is CASSRASGRADKHRYAYF. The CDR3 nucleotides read TGTGCCAGCAGTAGAGCTAGCGGGAGGGCCGATAAGCACAGATACGCGTATTTT.

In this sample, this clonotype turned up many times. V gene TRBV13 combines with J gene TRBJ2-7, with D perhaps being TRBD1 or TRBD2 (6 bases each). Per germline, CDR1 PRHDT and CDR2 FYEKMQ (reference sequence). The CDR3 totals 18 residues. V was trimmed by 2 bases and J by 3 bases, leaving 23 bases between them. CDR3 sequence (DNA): TGTGCCAGCAGCTTAAGTTCGGAAGGGGGGAGCGACGGCTACGAGCAGTACTTC. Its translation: CASSLSSEGGSDGYEQYF.

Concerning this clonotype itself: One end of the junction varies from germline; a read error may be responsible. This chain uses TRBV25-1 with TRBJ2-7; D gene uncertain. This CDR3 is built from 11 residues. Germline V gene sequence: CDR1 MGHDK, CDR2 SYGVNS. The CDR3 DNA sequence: TGTGCCAGCAGTGTCTCCTGCGAGCAGTACTTC. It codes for CASSVSCEQYF.

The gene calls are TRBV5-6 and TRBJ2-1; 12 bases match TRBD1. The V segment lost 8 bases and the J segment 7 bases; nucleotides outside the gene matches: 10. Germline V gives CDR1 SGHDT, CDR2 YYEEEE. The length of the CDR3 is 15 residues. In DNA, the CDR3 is TGTGCCAGGGATCGGGACAGGGGGCGCAGGAATGAGCAGTTCTTC. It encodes CARDRDRGRRNEQFF.

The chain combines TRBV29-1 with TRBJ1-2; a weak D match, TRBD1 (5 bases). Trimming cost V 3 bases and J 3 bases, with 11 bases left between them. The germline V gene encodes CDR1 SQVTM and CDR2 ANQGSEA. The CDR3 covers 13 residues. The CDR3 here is CSVDSGQDYGYTF. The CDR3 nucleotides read TGCAGCGTTGATTCAGGGCAGGACTATGGCTACACCTTC.

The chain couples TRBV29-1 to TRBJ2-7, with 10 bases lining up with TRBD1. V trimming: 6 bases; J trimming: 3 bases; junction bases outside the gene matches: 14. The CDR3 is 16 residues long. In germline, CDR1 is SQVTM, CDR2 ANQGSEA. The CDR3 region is CSVLTRTGGRIYEQYF. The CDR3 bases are TGCAGCGTACTCACTCGGACAGGGGGAAGAATCTACGAGCAGTACTTC.

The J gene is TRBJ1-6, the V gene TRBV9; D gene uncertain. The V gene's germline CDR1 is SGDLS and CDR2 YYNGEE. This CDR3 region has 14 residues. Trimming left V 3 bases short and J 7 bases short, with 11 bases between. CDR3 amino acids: CASSAREGNSPLHF. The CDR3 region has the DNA TGTGCCAGCAGCGCAAGGGAGGGAAATTCACCCCTCCACTTT.

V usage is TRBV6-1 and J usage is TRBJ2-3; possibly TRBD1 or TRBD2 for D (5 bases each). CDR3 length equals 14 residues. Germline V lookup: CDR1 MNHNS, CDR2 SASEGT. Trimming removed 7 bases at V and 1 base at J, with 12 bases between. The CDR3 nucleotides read TGTGCCAGCACTCCCGGGACGGGCACAGATACGCAGTATTTT. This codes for CASTPGTGTDTQYF.

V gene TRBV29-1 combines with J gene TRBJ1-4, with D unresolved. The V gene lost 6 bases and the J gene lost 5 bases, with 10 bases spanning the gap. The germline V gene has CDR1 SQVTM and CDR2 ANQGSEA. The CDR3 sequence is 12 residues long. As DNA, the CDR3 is TGCAGCGTAGGCGTTCCGAATGAAAAACTGTTTTTT. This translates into CSVGVPNEKLFF.

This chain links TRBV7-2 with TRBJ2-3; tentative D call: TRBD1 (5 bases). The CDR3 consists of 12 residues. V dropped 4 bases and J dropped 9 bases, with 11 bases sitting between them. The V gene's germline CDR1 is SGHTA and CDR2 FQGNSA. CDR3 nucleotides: TGTGCCAGCAGCTCGGGCAGGGCCACGCAGTATTTT. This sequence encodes CASSSGRATQYF.

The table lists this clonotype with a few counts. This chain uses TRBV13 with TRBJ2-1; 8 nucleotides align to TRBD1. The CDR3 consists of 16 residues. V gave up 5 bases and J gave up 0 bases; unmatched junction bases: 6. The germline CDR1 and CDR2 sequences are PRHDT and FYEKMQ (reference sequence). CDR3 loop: CASSARQGSSYNEQFF. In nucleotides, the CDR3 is TGTGCCAGCAGCGCACGACAGGGGAGCTCCTACAATGAGCAGTTCTTC.

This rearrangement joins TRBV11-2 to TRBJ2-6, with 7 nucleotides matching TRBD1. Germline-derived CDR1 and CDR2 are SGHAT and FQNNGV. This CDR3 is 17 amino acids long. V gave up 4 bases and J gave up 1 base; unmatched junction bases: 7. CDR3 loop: CASSSDRQGSGANVLTF. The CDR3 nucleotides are TGTGCCAGCAGCTCGGACAGGCAGGGGTCTGGGGCCAACGTCCTGACTTTC.